This T cell receptor beta chain appears in the sequencing data of a study of CD8+CD57+ T cells in acquired aplastic anemia. The study's findings and limits: Around 27 CD8+ CDR3 sequences occurred in both the patients and the controls.

The germline CDR1 and CDR2 sequences are SGHRS and YFSETQ. V lost 4 bases and J 1 base, leaving 14 bases between the germline ends. The CDR3 spans 15 residues. The template for TCR beta VDJ and CDR3 sequence profiling was genomic DNA. MiXCR, run by TCRdb on the reads, gives a single entry per CDR3 protein. Altogether 150,000 or so distinct CDR3 sequences are present, about 50% being singletons, with the ten largest covering about 12%. Patients picked for sequencing had shown CD8+CD57+ cell expansion detected by flow cytometry. Patients, without exception, had severe acquired aplastic anemia. Blood came from patients not yet given any therapy. The count of this clonotype is one. Its specificity is unknown.

Sequencing was carried out using sorted CD4+, CD8+, or CD8+CD57+ T cells (not recorded which) from PBMCs. This chain uses TRBV5-1 with TRBJ1-1; D remains unclear. This TCR derives from a human donor with aplastic anemia. The CDR3 sequence is CASSEEGVANTEAFF. CDR3 nucleotide sequence: TGCGCCAGCAGCGAAGAGGGAGTGGCGAACACTGAAGCTTTCTTT.